One sample yielded the 8 T cell receptor beta chains listed below, sequenced in a study of shared T cell receptors in the human thymus. Using immunoSEQ multiplex PCR, the repertoire was profiled, and TCRdb retains in-frame clones only, with some absent. This sample has hundreds of thousands of clones, with about 87% found just once. These sequences were also reported in another study, on human thymus T cells.

Sequenced sample: thymocytes. The receptors originated from a boy under two years old with a congenital heart defect.

V usage is TRBV28 and J usage is TRBJ2-5; TRBD2 is a possible D gene (6 bases). From germline, CDR1 is MDHEN and CDR2 SYDVKM. V was cut by 4 bases and J by 3 bases, with 12 bases left in between. This CDR3 comprises 14 residues. The DNA for the CDR3 is TGTGCCAGCAGTTATTCAGGGAGGAAAGAGACCCAGTACTTC. Translating gives CASSYSGRKETQYF.

J is TRBJ2-7 and V is TRBV5-4; TRBD2 matches 7 bases. Germline-derived CDR1 and CDR2 are SGHNT and YYREEE (reference sequence). With 1 base clipped from V and 7 bases from J, the junction kept 14 bases outside the gene matches. This CDR3 comprises 16 residues. CDR3 bases: TGTGCCAGCAGCTTGCCTGGGACTACCTTGAAGGAAGAGCAGTACTTC. Its translation: CASSLPGTTLKEEQYF.

This sequence joins TRBV6-1 and TRBJ2-7; 7 nucleotides agree with TRBD2. The V segment lost 4 bases and the J segment 0 bases; nucleotides outside the gene matches: 18. The germline CDR1 and CDR2 sequences are MNHNS and SASEGT. The CDR3 length is 19 residues. CDR3 DNA sequence: TGTGCCAGCAGTGCCTCCCTGGGGAGGGAGGGACCAAGCTCCTACGAGCAGTACTTC. Its protein product is CASSASLGREGPSSYEQYF.

This clone showed up just a few times. V usage is TRBV4-1 and J usage is TRBJ1-4; unclear D gene. V gave up 0 bases and J gave up 8 bases, with 16 bases separating them. The CDR3 sequence is 16 residues long. The germline gives CDR1 MGHRA, CDR2 YSYEKL. The CDR3 DNA reads as TGCGCCAGCAGCCAAGATCGGCAGCTGAGGTCGGAAAAACTGTTTTTT. This translates into CASSQDRQLRSEKLFF.

The chain combines TRBV11-1 with TRBJ2-5, with 11 nucleotides matching TRBD2. CDR3 size: 15 residues. The ends lost 4 bases at V and 2 bases at J; junction bases unmatched: 3. Germline CDR1 and CDR2: SGHAT and FQDESV (reference sequence). CDR3: CASSSGLAEQETQYF. CDR3 DNA: TGTGCCAGCAGCTCGGGACTAGCGGAACAAGAGACCCAGTACTTC. Variable domain in full (rest from reference TRBV11-1 and TRBJ2-5): EAEVAQSPRYKITEKSQAVAFWCDPISGHATLYWYRQILGQGPELLVQFQDESVVDDSQLPKDRFSAERLKGVDSTLKIQPAELGDSAMYLCASSSGLAEQETQYFGPGTRLLVL.

CDR3 bases: TGTGCCAGCAGCGAAATTCCTTTGGACAGGGGAAACGCTGGCTACACCTTC. Amino acid sequence: CASSEIPLDRGNAGYTF. V and J are TRBV9 and TRBJ1-2; 9 bases are shared with TRBD1. The J segment lost 7 bases and the V segment lost 3 bases, leaving 16 bases of the junction unmatched. The CDR3 spans 17 residues. CDR1 and CDR2 (germline): SGDLS, YYNGEE.

The chain has TRBV4-1 and TRBJ2-2; 11 nucleotides align to TRBD2. The germline V gene encodes CDR1 MGHRA and CDR2 YSYEKL. Germline trimming cut 2 bases from V and 4 bases from J; bases unmatched to any gene: 6. This CDR3 is 17 amino acids long. CDR3 in amino acids: CASSQYSGRDGTGELFF. The CDR3 DNA is TGCGCCAGCAGCCAATATAGCGGGAGGGATGGCACCGGGGAGCTGTTTTTT.

The CDR3: CATSRESGGRSYEQYF. Written as DNA, the CDR3 is TGTGCCACCAGCAGAGAGTCTGGCGGGCGCTCCTACGAGCAGTACTTC. J is TRBJ2-7 and V is TRBV15; weak D call: TRBD2 (5 bases). CDR1 is LNHNV and CDR2 is YYDKDF in the germline V gene (reference sequence). The CDR3 totals 16 residues. Trimming stripped 0 bases from V and 0 bases from J, with 12 bases between.